Listed below are T cell receptor beta chains from one sample, sequenced in a study of blood T cell repertoires in COVID-19. The repertoire was sequenced with immunoSEQ multiplex PCR; TCRdb's copy has only in-frame clones and lacks some. The sample has under 200,000 clones; 86% are singletons. Sequencing input: PBMCs or T cells enriched from blood (not recorded which). The receptors were sampled from a woman between 40 and 50 years old in a cohort exposed to, infected with or recovered from COVID-19 (not recorded which). CDR3s include the opening cysteine and the closing phenylalanine or tryptophan. A D gene is named only where the DNA matches it firmly. Part of the rows lack a size; the others show once, few, many or a class for expanded clones.

TRBD2	TRBV3-1/TRBV3-2	few	TRBJ2-7	TGTGCCAGCAGCACCCGACTAGCGGGGGGGCAACCCGAGCAGTACTTC	CASSTRLAGGQPEQYF
TRBD1	TRBV7-2	-	TRBJ2-1	TGTGCCAGCAGCTCGTATTGGACAGGTCGAAGCTCCTACAATGAGCAGTTCTTC	CASSSYWTGRSSYNEQFF
TRBD2	TRBV5-4	-	TRBJ2-1	TGTGCCAGCAGCTTGGGAGCGGGAGGGCCCAATGAGCAGTTCTTC	CASSLGAGGPNEQFF
-	TRBV27	-	TRBJ1-2	TGTGCCAGCAGTTTGGCGGCTAACTATGGCTACACCTTC	CASSLAANYGYTF
-	TRBV5-1	-	TRBJ2-3	TGCGCCAGCAGCTTGGGGGTAGCGGCGAACACAGATACGCAGTATTTT	CASSLGVAANTDTQYF
-	TRBV5-1	-	TRBJ1-6	TGCGCCAGCAGCCCCGGCGGTATTGGTTCACCCCTCCACTTT	CASSPGGIGSPLHF
-	TRBV28	-	TRBJ1-5	TGTGCCAGCAGTTCCGGGACAAGTTATAGCAATCAGCCCCAGCATTTT	CASSSGTSYSNQPQHF
TRBD1	TRBV11-2	-	TRBJ2-7	TGTGCCAGCAGCTTGGGACAGGCAATGTACGAGCAGTACTTC	CASSLGQAMYEQYF
TRBD1	TRBV11-2	-	TRBJ2-7	TGTGCCAGCAGCTTAGATGGGACAGGGGTTCACGAGCAGTACTTC	CASSLDGTGVHEQYF
-	TRBV28	-	TRBJ1-5	TGTGCCAGCAGTTTATGGGGGGCCCGCAATCAGCCCCAGCATTTT	CASSLWGARNQPQHF
TRBD1	TRBV16	-	TRBJ1-5	TGTGCCAGCAGCCATTTGCAGGGGGGTAGCAATCAGCCCCAGCATTTT	CASSHLQGGSNQPQHF
TRBD2	TRBV15	-	TRBJ2-5	TGTGCCACCGAGGCTAGCGGGTGGGAGACCCAGTACTTC	CATEASGWETQYF
TRBD1	TRBV3-1/TRBV3-2	-	TRBJ1-1	TGTGCCAGCAGCCACCGTGGGACAGGGGGCAGAGGAACTGAAGCTTTCTTT	CASSHRGTGGRGTEAFF
-	TRBV27	-	TRBJ1-6	TGTGCCAGCAGTCAAACAGGATCAAATTCACCCCTCCACTTT	CASSQTGSNSPLHF
TRBD1	TRBV27	-	TRBJ1-2	TGTGCCAGCAGTTTAAGGTTTACAGGGGAGAGAAATGGCTACACCTTC	CASSLRFTGERNGYTF
TRBD2	TRBV7-2	-	TRBJ2-7	TGTGCCAGCAGTTCTACAGCGGGAGAGTGGACCTACGAGCAGTACTTC	CASSSTAGEWTYEQYF
-	TRBV6-5	-	TRBJ1-2	TGTGCCAGTACTACAGGGAACTATGGCTACACCTTC	CASTTGNYGYTF
-	TRBV6-2/TRBV6-3	-	TRBJ1-2	TGTGCCAGCAGTTACGGACAGAACTATGGCTACACCTTC	CASSYGQNYGYTF
TRBD1	TRBV28	-	TRBJ1-1	TGTGCCAGCGCGACAGGGGGCGCAAGGGTAAACACTGAAGCTTTCTTT	CASATGGARVNTEAFF
-	TRBV13	-	TRBJ1-2	TGTGCCAGCAGCCTTAATTATGGCTACACCTTC	CASSLNYGYTF
-	TRBV13	-	TRBJ2-7	TGTGCCAGCAGCCAACTCCCCAACGAGCAGTACTTC	CASSQLPNEQYF
-	TRBV4-3	once	TRBJ2-1	TGCGCCAGCAGCCAAGAGCGGGGACCCAGGTTCTACAATGAGCAGTTCTTC	CASSQERGPRFYNEQFF